This T cell receptor (beta chain) was sequenced during a study of T cell changes during pregnancy in multiple sclerosis. After removal of 4 bases from V and 7 bases from J, the junction contained 11 bases not matched to a gene. CDR1 SGHRS and CDR2 YFSETQ come from the germline V gene. The CDR3 has 15 residues. Profiled with immunoSEQ multiplex PCR; TCRdb holds only in-frame clones, not every one. The sample yields under 95,000 clones, approximately 92% seen once. The gene calls are TRBV5-1 and TRBJ2-7, with 10 bases fitting TRBD1. This clonotype originated in a female donor with multiple sclerosis, enrolled in a pregnancy study. The sample consisted of peripheral blood, taken after pregnancy. CDR3 DNA: TGCGCCAGCAGCCCCGCCGGGACAGGGGTGAGGGAGCAGTACTTC. This codes for CASSPAGTGVREQYF.